Given below is one T cell receptor (beta chain) in context. These data originate in a study of OX40 agonist ivuxolimab in advanced cancers. Here immunoSEQ multiplex PCR was the method, and the copy in TCRdb shows in-frame clones only, minus some. The sample has around 80,000 clones; more than 80% are singletons. The CDR3 totals 14 residues. Germline V gene sequence: CDR1 SQVTM, CDR2 ANQGSEA. Trimming left V 3 bases short and J 2 bases short, with 13 bases between. Autoimmune disease history or systemic immunosuppression excluded patients. The clonotype was recovered from an adult with an advanced solid tumor such as melanoma, head and neck, liver or kidney cancer. This sequence joins TRBV29-1 and TRBJ1-2, with a weak D call TRBD1 (6 bases). The sample in question was CD4+ or CD8+ T cells sorted from blood, obtained in a trial of the OX40 agonist ivuxolimab. CDR3 in amino acids: CSVEEGGSNYGYTF. The CDR3 DNA is TGCAGCGTTGAGGAAGGGGGGTCCAACTATGGCTACACCTTC. Based on the CDR3 plus reference TRBV29-1 and TRBJ1-2, the full variable domain is SAVISQKPSRDICQRGTSLTIQCQVDSQVTMMFWYRQQPGQSLTLIATANQGSEATYESGFVIDKFPISRPNLTFSTLTVSNMSPEDSSIYLCSVEEGGSNYGYTFGSGTRLTVV.